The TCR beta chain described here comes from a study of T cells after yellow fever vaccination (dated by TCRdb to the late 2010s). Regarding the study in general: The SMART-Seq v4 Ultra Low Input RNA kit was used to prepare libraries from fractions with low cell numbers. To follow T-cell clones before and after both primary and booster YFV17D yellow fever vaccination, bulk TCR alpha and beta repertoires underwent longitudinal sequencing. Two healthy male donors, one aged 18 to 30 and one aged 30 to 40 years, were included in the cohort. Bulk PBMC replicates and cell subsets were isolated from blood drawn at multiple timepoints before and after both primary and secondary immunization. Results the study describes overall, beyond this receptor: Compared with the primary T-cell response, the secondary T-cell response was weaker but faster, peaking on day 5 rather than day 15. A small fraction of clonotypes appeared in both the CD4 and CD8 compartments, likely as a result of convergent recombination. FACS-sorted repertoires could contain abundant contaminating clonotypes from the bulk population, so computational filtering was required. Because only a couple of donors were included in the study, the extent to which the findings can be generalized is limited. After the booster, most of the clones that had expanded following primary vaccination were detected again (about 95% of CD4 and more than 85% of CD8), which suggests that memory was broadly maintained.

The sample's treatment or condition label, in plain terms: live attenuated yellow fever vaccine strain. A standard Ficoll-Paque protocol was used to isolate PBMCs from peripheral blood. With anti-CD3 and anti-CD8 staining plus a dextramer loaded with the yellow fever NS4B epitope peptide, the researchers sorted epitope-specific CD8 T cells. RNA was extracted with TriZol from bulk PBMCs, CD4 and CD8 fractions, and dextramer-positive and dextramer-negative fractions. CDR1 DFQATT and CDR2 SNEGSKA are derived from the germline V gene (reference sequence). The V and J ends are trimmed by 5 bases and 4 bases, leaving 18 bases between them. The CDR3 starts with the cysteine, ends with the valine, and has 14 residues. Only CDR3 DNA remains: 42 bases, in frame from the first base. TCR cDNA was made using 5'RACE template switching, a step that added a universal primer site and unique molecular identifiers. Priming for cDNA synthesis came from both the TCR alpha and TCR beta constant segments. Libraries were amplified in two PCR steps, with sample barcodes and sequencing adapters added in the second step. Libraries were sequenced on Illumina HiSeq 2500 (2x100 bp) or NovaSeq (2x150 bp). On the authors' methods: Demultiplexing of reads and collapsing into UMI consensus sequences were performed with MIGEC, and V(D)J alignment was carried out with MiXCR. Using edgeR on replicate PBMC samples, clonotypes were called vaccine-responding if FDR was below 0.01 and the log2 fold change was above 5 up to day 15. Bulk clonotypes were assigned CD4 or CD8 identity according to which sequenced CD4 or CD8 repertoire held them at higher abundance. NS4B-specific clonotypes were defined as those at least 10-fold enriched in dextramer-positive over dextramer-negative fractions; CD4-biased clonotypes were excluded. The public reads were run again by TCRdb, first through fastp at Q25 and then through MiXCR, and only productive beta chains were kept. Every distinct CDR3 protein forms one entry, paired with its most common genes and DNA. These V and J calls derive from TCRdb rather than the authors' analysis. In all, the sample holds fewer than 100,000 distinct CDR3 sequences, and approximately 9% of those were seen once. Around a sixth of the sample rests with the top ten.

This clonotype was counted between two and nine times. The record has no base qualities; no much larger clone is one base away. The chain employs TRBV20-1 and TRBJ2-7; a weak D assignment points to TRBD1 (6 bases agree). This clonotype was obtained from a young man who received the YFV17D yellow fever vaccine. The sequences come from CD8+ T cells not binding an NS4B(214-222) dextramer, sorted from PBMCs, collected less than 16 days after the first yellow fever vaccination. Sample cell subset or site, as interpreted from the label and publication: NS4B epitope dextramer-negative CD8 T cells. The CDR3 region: CSASDSRHLYEQYV. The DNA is TGCAGTGCTTCGGACAGTCGTCATCTTTACGAGCAGTACGTC.